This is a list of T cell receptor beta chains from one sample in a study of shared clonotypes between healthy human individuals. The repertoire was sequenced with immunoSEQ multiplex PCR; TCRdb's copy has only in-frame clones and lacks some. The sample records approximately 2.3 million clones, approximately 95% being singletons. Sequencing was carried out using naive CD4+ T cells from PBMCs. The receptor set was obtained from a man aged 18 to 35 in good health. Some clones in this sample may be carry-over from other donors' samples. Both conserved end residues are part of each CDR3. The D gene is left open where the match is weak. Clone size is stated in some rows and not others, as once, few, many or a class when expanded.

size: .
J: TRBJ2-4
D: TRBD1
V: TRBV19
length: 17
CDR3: CASSIRSPQGAKNIQYF
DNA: TGTGCCAGTAGTATTCGATCCCCCCAGGGGGCAAAAAACATTCAGTACTTC

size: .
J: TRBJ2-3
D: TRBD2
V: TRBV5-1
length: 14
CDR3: CASRELAGTDTQYF
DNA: TGCGCCAGCAGGGAACTAGCGGGCACAGATACGCAGTATTTT

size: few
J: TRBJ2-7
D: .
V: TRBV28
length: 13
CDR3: CASSSGQFTEQYF
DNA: TGTGCCAGCAGCTCGGGACAATTCACCGAGCAGTACTTC

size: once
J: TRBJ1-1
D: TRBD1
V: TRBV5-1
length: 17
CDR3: CASSLRSGGAMNTEAFF
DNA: TGCGCCAGCAGCTTGAGGTCAGGGGGGGCCATGAACACTGAAGCTTTCTTT

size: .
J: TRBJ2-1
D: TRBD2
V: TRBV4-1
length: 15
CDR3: CASSQLGLAFYEQFF
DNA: TGCGCCAGCAGCCAACTAGGACTAGCATTTTATGAGCAGTTCTTC

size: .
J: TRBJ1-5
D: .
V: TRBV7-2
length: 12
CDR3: CASSLGTQPQHF
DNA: TGTGCCAGCAGCTTAGGCACTCAGCCCCAGCATTTT

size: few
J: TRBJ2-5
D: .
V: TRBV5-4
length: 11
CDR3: CASSVQETQYF
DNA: TGTGCCAGCAGCGTCCAAGAGACCCAGTACTTC

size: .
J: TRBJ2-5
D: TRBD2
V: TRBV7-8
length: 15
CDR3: CASSYTGTTRGTQYF
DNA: TGTGCCAGCAGCTATACCGGGACTACTAGGGGGACCCAGTACTTC

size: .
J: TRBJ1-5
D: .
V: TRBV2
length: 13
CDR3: CASSPRRNQPQHF
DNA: TGTGCCAGCAGCCCGCGCCGAAATCAGCCCCAGCATTTT

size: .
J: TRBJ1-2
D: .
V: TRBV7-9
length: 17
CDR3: CASSLGRAGPVNYGYTF
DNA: TGTGCCAGCAGCTTAGGAAGGGCTGGCCCCGTTAACTATGGCTACACCTTC

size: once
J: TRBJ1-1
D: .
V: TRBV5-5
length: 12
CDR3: CASSLAGPEAFF
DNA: TGTGCCAGCAGCTTGGCGGGGCCGGAAGCTTTCTTT

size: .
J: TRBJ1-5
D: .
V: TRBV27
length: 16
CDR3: CASSLSYDRSYQPQHF
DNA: TGTGCCAGCAGTTTATCCTATGACAGATCCTATCAGCCCCAGCATTTT

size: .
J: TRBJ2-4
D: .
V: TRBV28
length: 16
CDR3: CASSALQGLAKNIQYF
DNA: TGTGCCAGCAGCGCCCTCCAAGGACTAGCCAAAAACATTCAGTACTTC

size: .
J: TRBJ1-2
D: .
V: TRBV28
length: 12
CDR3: CASSLVDSGYTF
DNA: TGTGCCAGCAGTTTGGTTGATAGTGGCTACACCTTC

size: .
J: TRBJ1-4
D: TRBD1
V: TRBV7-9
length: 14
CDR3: CASRSGQPNEKLFF
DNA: TGTGCCAGCAGGTCGGGACAGCCTAATGAAAAACTGTTTTTT

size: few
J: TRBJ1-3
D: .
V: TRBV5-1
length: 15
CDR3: CASSSDSSSGNTIYF
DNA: TGCGCCAGCAGCTCGGACAGTTCCTCTGGAAACACCATATATTTT

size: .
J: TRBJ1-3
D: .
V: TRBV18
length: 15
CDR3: CASSPVSRSGNTIYF
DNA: TGTGCCAGCTCACCTGTCAGTCGCTCTGGAAACACCATATATTTT

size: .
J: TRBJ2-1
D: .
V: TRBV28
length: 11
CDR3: CATTGLSEQFF
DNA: TGTGCCACCACTGGACTTAGTGAGCAGTTCTTC

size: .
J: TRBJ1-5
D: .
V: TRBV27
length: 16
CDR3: CASSLVSIQGGQPQHF
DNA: TGTGCCAGCAGTTTAGTATCCATCCAGGGAGGTCAGCCCCAGCATTTT

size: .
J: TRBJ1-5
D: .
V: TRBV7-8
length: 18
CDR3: CASSLGHAVGGAGQPQHF
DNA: TGTGCCAGCAGCTTAGGTCATGCGGTGGGGGGCGCGGGGCAGCCCCAGCATTTT

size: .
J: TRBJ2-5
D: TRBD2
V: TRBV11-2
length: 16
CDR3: CASSLVYGTSGSTQYF
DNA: TGTGCCAGCAGCTTAGTCTACGGGACTAGCGGTAGCACCCAGTACTTC

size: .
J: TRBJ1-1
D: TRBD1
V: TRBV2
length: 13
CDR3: CASGRDSNTEAFF
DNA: TGTGCCAGCGGCCGGGACAGCAACACTGAAGCTTTCTTT

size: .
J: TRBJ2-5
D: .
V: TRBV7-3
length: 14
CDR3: CASSPGGGQETQYF
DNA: TGTGCCAGCAGCCCAGGTGGCGGACAAGAGACCCAGTACTTC

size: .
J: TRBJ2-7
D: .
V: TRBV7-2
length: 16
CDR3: CASSSDVGSGHYEQYF
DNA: TGTGCCAGCAGCTCCGACGTTGGTAGCGGACACTACGAGCAGTACTTC

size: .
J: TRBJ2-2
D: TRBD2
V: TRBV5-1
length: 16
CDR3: CASRLLAGANTGELFF
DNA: TGCGCCAGCAGACTTCTAGCGGGGGCGAACACCGGGGAGCTGTTTTTT

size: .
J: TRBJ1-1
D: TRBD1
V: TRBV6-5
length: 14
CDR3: CASSYRTGGTEAFF
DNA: TGTGCCAGCAGTTATCGAACAGGGGGAACTGAAGCTTTCTTT

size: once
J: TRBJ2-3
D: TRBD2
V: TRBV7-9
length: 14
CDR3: CASSLGLAAIRQYF
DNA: TGTGCCAGCAGCCTAGGACTAGCTGCCATTAGGCAGTATTTT

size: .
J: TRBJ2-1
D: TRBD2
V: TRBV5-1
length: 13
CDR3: CASRGLAGVEQFF
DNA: TGCGCCAGCAGGGGACTAGCGGGAGTCGAGCAGTTCTTC

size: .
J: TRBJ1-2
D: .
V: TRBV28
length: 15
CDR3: CASSSTGQTHYGYTF
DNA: TGTGCCAGCAGTTCCACCGGGCAGACACACTATGGCTACACCTTC

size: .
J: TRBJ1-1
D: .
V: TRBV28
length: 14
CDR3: CASGPLAGNTEAFF
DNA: TGTGCCAGCGGCCCTCTCGCAGGGAACACTGAAGCTTTCTTT

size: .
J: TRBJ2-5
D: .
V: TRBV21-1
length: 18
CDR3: CASRRGVRSTLYQETQYF
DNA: TGTGCCAGCAGAAGGGGGGTTCGGTCGACCTTATACCAGGAGACCCAGTACTTC

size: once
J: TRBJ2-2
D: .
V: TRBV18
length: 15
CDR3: CASSPRSPAIGELFF
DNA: TGTGCCAGCTCACCAAGATCACCGGCGATCGGGGAGCTGTTTTTT